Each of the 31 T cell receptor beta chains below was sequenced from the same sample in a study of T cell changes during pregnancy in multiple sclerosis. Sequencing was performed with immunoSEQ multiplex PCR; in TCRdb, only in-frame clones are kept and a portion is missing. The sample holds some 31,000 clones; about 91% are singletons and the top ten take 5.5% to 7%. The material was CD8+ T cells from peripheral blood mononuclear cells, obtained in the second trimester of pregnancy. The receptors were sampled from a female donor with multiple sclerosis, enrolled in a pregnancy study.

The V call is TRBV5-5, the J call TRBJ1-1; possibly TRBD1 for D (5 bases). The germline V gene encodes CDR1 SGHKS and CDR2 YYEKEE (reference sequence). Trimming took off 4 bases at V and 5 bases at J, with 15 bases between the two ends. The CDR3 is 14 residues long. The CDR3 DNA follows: TGTGCCAGCAGCCAAGAACCTGGGGGGACTGAAGCTTTCTTT. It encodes CASSQEPGGTEAFF.

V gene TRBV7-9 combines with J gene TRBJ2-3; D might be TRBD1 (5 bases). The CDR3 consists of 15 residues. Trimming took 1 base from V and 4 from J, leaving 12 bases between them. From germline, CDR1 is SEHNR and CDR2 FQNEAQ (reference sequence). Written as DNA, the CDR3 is TGTGCCAGCAGCTTAGTTGACGAAGGGGCAGATACGCAGTATTTT. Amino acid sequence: CASSLVDEGADTQYF.

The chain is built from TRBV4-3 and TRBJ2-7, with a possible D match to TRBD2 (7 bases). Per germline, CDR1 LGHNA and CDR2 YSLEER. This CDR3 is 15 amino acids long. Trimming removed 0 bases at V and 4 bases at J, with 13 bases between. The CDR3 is CASSQDAGALYEQYF. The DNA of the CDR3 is TGCGCCAGCAGCCAAGATGCGGGGGCTTTGTACGAGCAGTACTTC.

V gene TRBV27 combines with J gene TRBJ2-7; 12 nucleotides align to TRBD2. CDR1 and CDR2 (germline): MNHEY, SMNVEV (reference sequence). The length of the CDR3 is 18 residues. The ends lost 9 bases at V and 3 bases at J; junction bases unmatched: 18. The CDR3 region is CASVEEPWTSGISYEQYF. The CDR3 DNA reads TGTGCCAGTGTTGAGGAACCTTGGACTAGCGGGATTAGCTACGAGCAGTACTTC.

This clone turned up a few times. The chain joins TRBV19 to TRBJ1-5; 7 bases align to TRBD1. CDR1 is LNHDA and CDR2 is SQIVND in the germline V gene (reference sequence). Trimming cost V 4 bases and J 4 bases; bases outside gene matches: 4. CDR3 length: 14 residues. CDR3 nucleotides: TGTGCCAGTAGTAAGACAGGGTTGAATCAGCCCCAGCATTTT. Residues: CASSKTGLNQPQHF.

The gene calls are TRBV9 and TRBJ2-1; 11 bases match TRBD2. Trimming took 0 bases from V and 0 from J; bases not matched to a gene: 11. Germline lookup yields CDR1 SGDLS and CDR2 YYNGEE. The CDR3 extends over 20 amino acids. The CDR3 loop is CASSVGPRLAGGFSYNEQFF. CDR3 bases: TGTGCCAGCAGCGTAGGTCCCCGGCTAGCGGGAGGATTCTCCTACAATGAGCAGTTCTTC.

The CDR3 coding sequence is TGTGCCAGCAGCTCCGACATCTATGGCTACACCTTC. Translating it yields CASSSDIYGYTF. This rearrangement joins TRBV7-9 to TRBJ1-2; D is unresolved. CDR3 size: 12 residues. Germline loops: CDR1 SEHNR, CDR2 FQNEAQ (reference sequence). V was trimmed by 4 bases and J by 4 bases, leaving 7 bases between them.

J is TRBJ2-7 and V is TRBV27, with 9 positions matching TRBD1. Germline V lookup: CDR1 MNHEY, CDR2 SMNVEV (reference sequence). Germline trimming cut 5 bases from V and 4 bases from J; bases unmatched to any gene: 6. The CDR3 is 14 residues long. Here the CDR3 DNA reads TGTGCCAGCAGTCAGGGGACAGGGTGGTACGAGCAGTACTTC. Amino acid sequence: CASSQGTGWYEQYF.

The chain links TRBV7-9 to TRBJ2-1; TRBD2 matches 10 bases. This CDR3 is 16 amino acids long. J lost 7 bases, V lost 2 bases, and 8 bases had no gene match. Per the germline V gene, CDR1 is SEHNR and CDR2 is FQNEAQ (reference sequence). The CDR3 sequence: CASSLTSGKRGNEQFF. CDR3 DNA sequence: TGTGCCAGCAGCTTAACTAGCGGGAAAAGGGGGAATGAGCAGTTCTTC.

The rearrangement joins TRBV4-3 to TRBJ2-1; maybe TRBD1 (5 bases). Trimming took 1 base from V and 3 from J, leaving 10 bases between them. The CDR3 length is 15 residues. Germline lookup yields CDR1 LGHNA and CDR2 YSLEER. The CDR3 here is CASSQGRVSYNEQFF. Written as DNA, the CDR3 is TGCGCCAGCAGCCAAGGCAGGGTAAGCTACAATGAGCAGTTCTTC.

CDR3 loop: CSATQWETQYF. CDR3 bases: TGCAGCGCCACCCAGTGGGAGACCCAGTACTTC. This chain joins TRBV29-1 and TRBJ2-5; D remains ambiguous. V gave up 7 bases and J gave up 5 bases, with 11 bases separating them. The CDR3 consists of 11 residues. CDR1 and CDR2 from the germline V gene are SQVTM and ANQGSEA.

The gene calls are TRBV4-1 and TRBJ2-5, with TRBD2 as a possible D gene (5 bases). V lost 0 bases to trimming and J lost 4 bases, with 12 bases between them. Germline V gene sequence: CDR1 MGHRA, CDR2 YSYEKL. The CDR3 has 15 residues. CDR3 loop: CASSQEARAGETQYF. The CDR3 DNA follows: TGCGCCAGCAGCCAAGAGGCCCGGGCGGGAGAGACCCAGTACTTC.

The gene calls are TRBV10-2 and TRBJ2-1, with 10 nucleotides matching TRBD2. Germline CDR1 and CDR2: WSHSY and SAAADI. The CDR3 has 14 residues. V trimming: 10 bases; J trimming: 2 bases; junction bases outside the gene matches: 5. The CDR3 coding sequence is TGCGCCACCAAAGCGGGAGGGACCTACAATGAGCAGTTCTTC. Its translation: CATKAGGTYNEQFF.

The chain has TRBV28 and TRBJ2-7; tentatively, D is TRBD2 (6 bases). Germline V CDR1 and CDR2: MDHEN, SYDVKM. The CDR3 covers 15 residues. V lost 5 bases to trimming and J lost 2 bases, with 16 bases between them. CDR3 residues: CASSARDSIPYEQYF. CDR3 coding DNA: TGTGCCAGCAGTGCCCGGGACTCCATACCCTACGAGCAGTACTTC.

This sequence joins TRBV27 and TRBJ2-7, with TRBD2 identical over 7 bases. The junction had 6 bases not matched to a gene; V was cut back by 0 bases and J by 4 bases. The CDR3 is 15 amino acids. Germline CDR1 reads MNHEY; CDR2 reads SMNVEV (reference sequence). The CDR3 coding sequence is TGTGCCAGCAGTTTATCTTCAGCGGGGATTTACGAGCAGTACTTC. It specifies CASSLSSAGIYEQYF.

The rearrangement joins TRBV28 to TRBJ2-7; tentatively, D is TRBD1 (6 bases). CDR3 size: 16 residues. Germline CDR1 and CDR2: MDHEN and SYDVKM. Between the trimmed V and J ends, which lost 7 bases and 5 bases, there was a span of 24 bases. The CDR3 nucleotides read TGTGCCAGCACCGACCCCTGGCACAGGGCCGGGCACGAGCAGTACTTC. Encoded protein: CASTDPWHRAGHEQYF.

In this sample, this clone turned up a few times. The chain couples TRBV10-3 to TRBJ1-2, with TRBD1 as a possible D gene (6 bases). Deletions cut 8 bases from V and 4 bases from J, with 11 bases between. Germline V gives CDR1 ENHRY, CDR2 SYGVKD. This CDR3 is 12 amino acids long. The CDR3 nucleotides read TGTGCCATCGAGACAGGATCCTATGGCTACACCTTC. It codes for CAIETGSYGYTF.

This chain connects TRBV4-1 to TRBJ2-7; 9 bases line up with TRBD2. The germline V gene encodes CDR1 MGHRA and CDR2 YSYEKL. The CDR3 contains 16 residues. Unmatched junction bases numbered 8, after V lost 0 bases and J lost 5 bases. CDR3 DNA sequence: TGCGCCAGCAGCCAAGAGGGAAGCGGGAGGCGGAACGAGCAGTACTTC. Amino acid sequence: CASSQEGSGRRNEQYF.

CDR3 sequence: CASSLGRGNTEAFF. DNA for the CDR3: TGTGCCAGCAGCTTAGGCAGAGGGAACACTGAAGCTTTCTTT. The chain couples TRBV13 to TRBJ1-1; D gene unclear. In germline, CDR1 is PRHDT, CDR2 FYEKMQ (reference sequence). The CDR3 runs to 14 residues. V lost 0 bases and J lost 1, with 6 bases in between. Together with reference TRBV13 and TRBJ1-1, the CDR3 gives the full variable domain: AAGVIQSPRHLIKEKRETATLKCYPIPRHDTVYWYQQGPGQDPQFLISFYEKMQSDKGSIPDRFSAQQFSDYHSELNMSSLELGDSALYFCASSLGRGNTEAFFGQGTRLTVV.

Written as DNA, the CDR3 is TGTGCCATCAGTGGGGGACAGGGGACAGATACGCAGTATTTT. The encoded protein is CAISGGQGTDTQYF. V is TRBV10-3 and J is TRBJ2-3, with 10 bases matching TRBD1. CDR3 length equals 14 residues. The J segment lost 3 bases and the V segment lost 4 bases, leaving 1 base of the junction unmatched. The germline V gene encodes CDR1 ENHRY and CDR2 SYGVKD.

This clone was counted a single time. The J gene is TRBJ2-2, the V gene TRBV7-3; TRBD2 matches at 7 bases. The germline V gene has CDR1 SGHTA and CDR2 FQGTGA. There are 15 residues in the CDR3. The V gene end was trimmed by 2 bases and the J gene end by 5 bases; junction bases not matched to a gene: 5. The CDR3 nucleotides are TGTGCCAGCAGCTTATTGGCGGGAGTAACCGGGGAGCTGTTTTTT. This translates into CASSLLAGVTGELFF.

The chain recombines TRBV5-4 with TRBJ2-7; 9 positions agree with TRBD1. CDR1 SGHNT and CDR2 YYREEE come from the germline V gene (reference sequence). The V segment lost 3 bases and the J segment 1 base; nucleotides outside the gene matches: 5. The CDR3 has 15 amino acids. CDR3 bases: TGTGCCAGCAGCTACGGGACAGGGTTTTCCTACGAGCAGTACTTC. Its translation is CASSYGTGFSYEQYF.

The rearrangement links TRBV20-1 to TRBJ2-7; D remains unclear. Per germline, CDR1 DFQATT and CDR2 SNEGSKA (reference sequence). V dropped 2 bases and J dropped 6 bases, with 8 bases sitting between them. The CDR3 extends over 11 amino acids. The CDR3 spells CSARTVSEQYF. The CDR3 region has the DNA TGCAGTGCTAGAACAGTAAGCGAGCAGTACTTC.

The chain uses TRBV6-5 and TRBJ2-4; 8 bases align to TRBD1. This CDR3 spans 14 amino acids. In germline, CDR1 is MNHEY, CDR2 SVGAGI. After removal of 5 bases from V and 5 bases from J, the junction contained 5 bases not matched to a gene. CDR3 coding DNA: TGTGCCAGCAGTCCCAGGGGGCTGGAAAACATTCAGTACTTC. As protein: CASSPRGLENIQYF.

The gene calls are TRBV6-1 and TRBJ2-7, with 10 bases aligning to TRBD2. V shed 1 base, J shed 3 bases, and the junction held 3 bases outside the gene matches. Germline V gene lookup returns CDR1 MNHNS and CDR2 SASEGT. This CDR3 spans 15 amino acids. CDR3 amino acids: CASSEGTSGLYEQYF. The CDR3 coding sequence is TGTGCCAGCAGTGAAGGGACTAGCGGACTCTACGAGCAGTACTTC.

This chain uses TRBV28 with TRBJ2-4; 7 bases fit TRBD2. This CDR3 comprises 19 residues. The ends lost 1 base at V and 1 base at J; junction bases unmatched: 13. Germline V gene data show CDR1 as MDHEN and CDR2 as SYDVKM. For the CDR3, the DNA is TGTGCCAGCAGTTTATCCCTAGCGGCCCACGTTGTCGCCAAAAACATTCAGTACTTC. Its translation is CASSLSLAAHVVAKNIQYF.

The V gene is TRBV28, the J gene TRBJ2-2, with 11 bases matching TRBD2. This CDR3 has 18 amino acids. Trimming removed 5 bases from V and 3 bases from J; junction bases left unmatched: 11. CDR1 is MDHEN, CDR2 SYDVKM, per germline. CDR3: CASSAGLAGVMDTGELFF. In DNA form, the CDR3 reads TGTGCCAGCAGTGCAGGACTAGCGGGTGTGATGGACACCGGGGAGCTGTTTTTT. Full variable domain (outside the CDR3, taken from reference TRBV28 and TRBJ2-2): DVKVTQSSRYLVKRTGEKVFLECVQDMDHENMFWYRQDPGLGLRLIYFSYDVKMKEKGDIPEGYSVSREKKERFSLILESASTNQTSMYLCASSAGLAGVMDTGELFFGEGSRLTVL.

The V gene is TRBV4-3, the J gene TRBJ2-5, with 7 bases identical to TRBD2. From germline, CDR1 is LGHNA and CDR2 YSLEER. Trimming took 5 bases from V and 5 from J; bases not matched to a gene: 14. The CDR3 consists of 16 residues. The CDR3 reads CASSWEGLSKLETQYF. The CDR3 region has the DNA TGCGCCAGCAGCTGGGAGGGGCTCTCTAAATTGGAGACCCAGTACTTC.

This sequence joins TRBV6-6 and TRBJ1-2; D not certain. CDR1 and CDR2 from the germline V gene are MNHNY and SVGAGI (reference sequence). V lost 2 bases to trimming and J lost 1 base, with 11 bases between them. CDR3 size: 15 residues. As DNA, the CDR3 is TGTGCCAGCAGTTACGGTGGCACCCTTAACTATGGCTACACCTTC. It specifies CASSYGGTLNYGYTF.

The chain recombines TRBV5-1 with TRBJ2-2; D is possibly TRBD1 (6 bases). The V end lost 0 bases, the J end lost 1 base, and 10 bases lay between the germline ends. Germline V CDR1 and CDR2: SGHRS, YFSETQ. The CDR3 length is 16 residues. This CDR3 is CASSLGWTENTGELFF. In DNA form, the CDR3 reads TGCGCCAGCAGCTTGGGTTGGACAGAGAACACCGGGGAGCTGTTTTTT.

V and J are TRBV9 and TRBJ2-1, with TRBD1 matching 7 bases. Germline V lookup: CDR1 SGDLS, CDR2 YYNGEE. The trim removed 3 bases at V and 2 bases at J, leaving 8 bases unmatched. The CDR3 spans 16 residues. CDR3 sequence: CASSAMIGGAYNEQFF. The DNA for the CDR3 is TGTGCCAGCAGCGCGATGATAGGGGGCGCCTACAATGAGCAGTTCTTC. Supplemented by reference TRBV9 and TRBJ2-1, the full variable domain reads DSGVTQTPKHLITATGQRVTLRCSPRSGDLSVYWYQQSLDQGLQFLIQYYNGEERAKGNILERFSAQQFPDLHSELNLSSLELGDSALYFCASSAMIGGAYNEQFFGPGTRLTVL.